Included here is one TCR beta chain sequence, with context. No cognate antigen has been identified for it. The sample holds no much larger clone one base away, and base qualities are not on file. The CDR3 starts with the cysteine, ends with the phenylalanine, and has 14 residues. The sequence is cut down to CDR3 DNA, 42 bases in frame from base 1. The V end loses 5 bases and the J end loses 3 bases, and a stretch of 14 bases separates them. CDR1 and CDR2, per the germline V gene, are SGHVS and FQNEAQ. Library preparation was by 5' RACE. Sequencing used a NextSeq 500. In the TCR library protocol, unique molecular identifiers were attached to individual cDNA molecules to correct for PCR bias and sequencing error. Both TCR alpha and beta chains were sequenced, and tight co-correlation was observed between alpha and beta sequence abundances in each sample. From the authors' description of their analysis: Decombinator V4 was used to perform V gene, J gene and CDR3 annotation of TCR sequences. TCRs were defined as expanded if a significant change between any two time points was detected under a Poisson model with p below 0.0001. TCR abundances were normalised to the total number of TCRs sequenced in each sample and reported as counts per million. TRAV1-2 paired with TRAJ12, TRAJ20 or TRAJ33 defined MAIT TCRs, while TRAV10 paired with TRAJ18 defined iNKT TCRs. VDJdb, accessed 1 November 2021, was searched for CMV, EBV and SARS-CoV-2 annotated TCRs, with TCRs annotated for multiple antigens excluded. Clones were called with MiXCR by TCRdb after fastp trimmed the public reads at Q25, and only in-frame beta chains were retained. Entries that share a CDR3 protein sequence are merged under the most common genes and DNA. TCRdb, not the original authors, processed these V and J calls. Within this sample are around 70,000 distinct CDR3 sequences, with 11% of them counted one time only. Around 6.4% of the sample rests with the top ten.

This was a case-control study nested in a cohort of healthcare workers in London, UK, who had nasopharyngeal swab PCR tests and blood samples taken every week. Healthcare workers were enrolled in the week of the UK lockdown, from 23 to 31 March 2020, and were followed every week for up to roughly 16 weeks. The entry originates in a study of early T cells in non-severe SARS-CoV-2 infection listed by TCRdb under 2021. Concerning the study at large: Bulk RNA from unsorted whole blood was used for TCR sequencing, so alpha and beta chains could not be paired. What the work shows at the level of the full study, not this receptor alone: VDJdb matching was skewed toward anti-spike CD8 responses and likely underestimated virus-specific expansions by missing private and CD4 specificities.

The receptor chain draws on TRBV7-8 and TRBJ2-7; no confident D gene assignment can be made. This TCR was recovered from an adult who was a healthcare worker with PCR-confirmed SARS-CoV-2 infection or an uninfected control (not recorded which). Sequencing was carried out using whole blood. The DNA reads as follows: TGTGCCAGCAGCATCAACTCCCCGGGCTACGAGCAGTACTTC. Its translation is CASSINSPGYEQYF.